The T cell receptor beta chain under discussion was sequenced for a study of cytomegalovirus exposure and HLA in healthy donors. Study information: Unique TCRs from HLA-typed donors, some 85 million of them, were held in an early data release. Whole-study findings and limits: Information on immune exposure was restricted to one variable (CMV serostatus). The investigators catalogued 150 to 200 TCR beta chains as cytomegalovirus-associated.

Germline V gives CDR1 SGHAT, CDR2 FQNNGV. V was shortened by 0 bases and J by 0 bases, with 9 bases between the two germline ends. The CDR3 runs to 15 residues. Primers for the PCR totalled 60 Vbeta and 13 Jbeta. TCRdb keeps only in-frame clones here, not all; method: immunoSEQ multiplex PCR. Of 98,000 or so clones listed, over 9.5% are singletons. Note on this clone: The target antigen is unknown.

The chain recombines TRBV11-2 with TRBJ2-7; D might be TRBD2 (5 bases). Input material: PBMCs. This sequence originates from a man in his forties in good health and CMV-seropositive. The chain's CDR3 is CASSLEGGLSYEQYF. In DNA form, the CDR3 reads TGTGCCAGCAGCTTAGAGGGTGGACTCTCCTACGAGCAGTACTTC.